These T cell receptor beta chains were read from a single sample in a study of CD8+ T cells in alopecia areata. Profiling relied on immunoSEQ multiplex PCR, and the TCRdb table lists in-frame clones only, not all of them. The sample has 11,000 or so clones, roughly 57% seen once. The sequenced sample was skin. The source is a human donor with alopecia areata. Both conserved end residues are part of each CDR3. A D gene is named only where the DNA matches it firmly. Expanded clones are given a class, and other clones once, few, many or no size at all.

>TRBV5-1|.|TRBJ2-6|TRBD1
TGCGCCAGCAGCTTAACCGGGACAGGGCTCTCTGGGGCCAACGTCCTGACTTTC
CASSLTGTGLSGANVLTF
>TRBV7-2|medium-sized|TRBJ2-7|.
TGTGCCAGCAGAACTACCGGGACGGAGTCCTACGAGCAGTACTTC
CASRTTGTESYEQYF
>TRBV2|few|TRBJ2-3|.
TGTGCCAGCAGTGATAGTTCAGTTGGAGATACGCAGTATTTT
CASSDSSVGDTQYF
>TRBV27|.|TRBJ2-5|.
TGTGCCAGCAGTCCTCGGACGTCCTTCGGGTGGGAGACCCAGTACTTC
CASSPRTSFGWETQYF
>TRBV20-1|.|TRBJ2-7|.
TGCAGTGCAAGGACTCGATACGAGCAGTACTTC
CSARTRYEQYF
>TRBV5-1|.|TRBJ2-5|TRBD2
TGCGCCAGCAGCTTGAATCTGGCGACTAGCGGGGGGTTGGAGACCCAGTACTTC
CASSLNLATSGGLETQYF
>TRBV6-6|few|TRBJ2-1|.
TGTGCCAGCAGTTACCGACTAGACAATGAGCAGTTCTTC
CASSYRLDNEQFF
>TRBV29-1|once|TRBJ2-5|.
TGCAGCGTTGAGAAAGGGGGGCAAGAGACCCAGTACTTC
CSVEKGGQETQYF
>TRBV7-2|.|TRBJ1-1|.
TGTGCCAGCAGCTTTAGTCCAGCCAACACTGAAGCTTTCTTT
CASSFSPANTEAFF
>TRBV7-8|.|TRBJ2-7|TRBD1
TGTGCCAGCAGCTTAGCGGGCGACAGGGGGTACGAGCAGTACTTC
CASSLAGDRGYEQYF
>TRBV19|once|TRBJ1-2|.
TGTGCCAGTAGTACGGACAGATGGTATGGCTACACCTTC
CASSTDRWYGYTF
>TRBV11-2|.|TRBJ2-1|TRBD2
TGTGCCAGCAGCTTCCTTACTAGCGTCAATGAGCAGTTCTTC
CASSFLTSVNEQFF
>TRBV2|.|TRBJ2-7|.
TGTGCCAGCAAGGCCACCGCCGTCTACGAGCAGTACTTC
CASKATAVYEQYF
>TRBV4-2|.|TRBJ1-1|.
TGTGCCAGCAGCCAAGGACTTCCGGGACAAGCGAACACTGAAGCTTTCTTT
CASSQGLPGQANTEAFF
>TRBV19|.|TRBJ2-5|.
TGTGCCAGTAGTCAGGGCAAAGAGACCCAGTACTTC
CASSQGKETQYF
>TRBV18|.|TRBJ2-4|.
TGTGCCAGCCAGGAGAGTGCCAAAAACATTCAGTACTTC
CASQESAKNIQYF
>TRBV9|.|TRBJ2-3|TRBD2
TGTGCCAGCAGCGTAGGTGACGGGGGGGCGAGTTTAGGAACAGATACGCAGTATTTT
CASSVGDGGASLGTDTQYF
>TRBV4-1|few|TRBJ2-3|TRBD2
TGCGCCAGCAGCCCCGGACTAGCGGGGAAAGATACGCAGTATTTT
CASSPGLAGKDTQYF
>TRBV6-6|few|TRBJ2-1|.
TGTGCCAGCATGGCGCATGGGAGTGATGAGCAGTTCTTC
CASMAHGSDEQFF
>TRBV30|.|TRBJ2-7|TRBD2
TGTGCCTGGAGTGTACGGGGGGGGAGCAAGCAGTACTTC
CAWSVRGGSKQYF
>TRBV18|.|TRBJ1-5|.
TGTGCCAGCTCACATTTCGGGAATGGCAATCAGCCCCAGCATTTT
CASSHFGNGNQPQHF
>TRBV7-9|few|TRBJ2-5|.
TGTGCCAGCAGCTTAGGTTCGGAGACCCAGTACTTC
CASSLGSETQYF
>TRBV7-9|.|TRBJ2-3|TRBD2
TGTGCCAGCAGCCAAAGCGGGGCCTACACAGATACGCAGTATTTT
CASSQSGAYTDTQYF
>TRBV6-5|medium-sized|TRBJ2-1|.
TGTGCCAGCATGGCGCATGGGAGTGATGAGCAGTTCTTC
CASMAHGSDEQFF
>TRBV13|few|TRBJ1-2|.
TGTGCCAGCAGCTTAGGCGGGCCAATTCAGGGATATGGCTACACCTTC
CASSLGGPIQGYGYTF
>TRBV7-2|.|TRBJ2-1|TRBD2
TGTGCCAGCAGCTCTTCTAGCGGGAGCTCCTACAATGAGCAGTTCTTC
CASSSSSGSSYNEQFF
>TRBV27|.|TRBJ1-5|.
TGTGCCAGCATCCCCATGGTCGTCATCTATCCCCAGCATTTT
CASIPMVVIYPQHF
>TRBV7-9|medium-sized|TRBJ2-1|TRBD2
TGTGCCAGCAGCCCACGAGGGACTAGCGGGGGATACAATGAGCAGTTCTTC
CASSPRGTSGGYNEQFF
>TRBV7-3|.|TRBJ2-7|.
TGTGCCAGCAGCTTAGGCGCCTACGAGCAGTACTTC
CASSLGAYEQYF
>TRBV19|.|TRBJ2-5|.
TGTGCCAGCCCCCGCCGGGGCGCGCCTGGAGAGACCCAGTACTTC
CASPRRGAPGETQYF
>TRBV29-1|.|TRBJ2-7|.
TGCAGCGTAAATGACCGCTCTAAAGGGTCCTACGAGCAGTACTTC
CSVNDRSKGSYEQYF
>TRBV7-9|few|TRBJ1-1|.
TGTGCCAGCAGCTTAGCGGCAGGGTACACTGAAGCTTTCTTT
CASSLAAGYTEAFF
>TRBV19|.|TRBJ1-5|TRBD1
TGTGCCAGTAGTACGTGGGGACAGGGCAATCAGCCCCAGCATTTT
CASSTWGQGNQPQHF
>TRBV23-1|medium-sized|TRBJ1-6|.
TGCGCCAGCAGAAGTTCCGTTGGGACTGAGAATTCACCCCTCCACTTT
CASRSSVGTENSPLHF
>TRBV27|once|TRBJ1-1|.
TGTGCCAGCAGTTTAAGCAGGGGAATTGGGAACACTGAAGCTTTCTTT
CASSLSRGIGNTEAFF
>TRBV28|.|TRBJ1-6|.
TGTGCCAGCCGTTACGGTGTGGGGGGATCACCCCTCCACTTT
CASRYGVGGSPLHF
>TRBV6-1|.|TRBJ2-2|.
TGTGCCAGCAACCCCGGGGACACCGGGGAGCTGTTTTTT
CASNPGDTGELFF
>TRBV5-8|few|TRBJ2-3|.
TGTGCCAGCAGCCCGAGAGATACGCAGTATTTT
CASSPRDTQYF
>TRBV5-6|.|TRBJ2-7|.
TGTGCCAGCAGCTTGGGGGCCCTCTACGAGCAGTACTTC
CASSLGALYEQYF
>TRBV28|.|TRBJ1-1|.
TGTGCCAGCATCGGTAAACGGGCTTTCTTT
CASIGKRAFF
>TRBV7-3|.|TRBJ2-1|.
TGTGCCAGCAGCTTAGTGGCCGGAGCCTCCTACAATGAGCAGTTCTTC
CASSLVAGASYNEQFF
>TRBV19|.|TRBJ1-1|TRBD1
TGTGCCAGTATGAGGACAGGGAGCTCTAACACTGAAGCTTTCTTT
CASMRTGSSNTEAFF
>TRBV19|.|TRBJ2-5|.
TGTGCCAGTAGTATGAGGGGAGAGACCCAGTACTTC
CASSMRGETQYF
>TRBV11-3|.|TRBJ2-1|TRBD2
TGTGCCAGCAGCTTTTCCGTGGGCGGGAGGCCCGGTAATGAGCAGTTCTTC
CASSFSVGGRPGNEQFF
>TRBV6-1|.|TRBJ2-3|TRBD2
TGTGCCAGCAAAGGACTAGCGGGGGGGACAGATACGCAGTATTTT
CASKGLAGGTDTQYF
>TRBV7-9|.|TRBJ2-1|.
TGTGCCAGCAGCTTAGTTACGAGGGAGCAGTTCTTC
CASSLVTREQFF
>TRBV13|.|TRBJ2-7|.
TGTGCCAGCAGCCTACGATTGGAGAGCTCCTACGAGCAGTACTTC
CASSLRLESSYEQYF
>TRBV7-2|.|TRBJ2-5|.
TGTGCCAGCACCCACGGAGCGGGAGAGACCCAGTACTTC
CASTHGAGETQYF
>TRBV30|.|TRBJ1-1|.
TGTGCCTGGGTCACGGGCACTGAAGCTTTCTTT
CAWVTGTEAFF
>TRBV5-1|.|TRBJ2-1|TRBD2
TGCGCCAGCAGCCGATCCGGAGCGGGAGATATCAATGAGCAGTTCTTC
CASSRSGAGDINEQFF